The rows below give T cell receptor beta chains drawn from one sample of a study of CD8 T cells in Susac syndrome. Using its own MiXCR run on the immunoSEQ multiplex PCR reads, TCRdb lists one record per CDR3 protein. The repertoire consists of 95,000 to 150,000 distinct CDR3 sequences, with under 96% occurring once and the leading ten covering over 0.12%. Sequenced input: CD4+ T cells from PBMCs. The receptors come from a human donor with Susac syndrome. The CDR3 runs from the conserved cysteine through the conserved F or W. A D gene is named only where the DNA matches it firmly. The size entry is marked missing in some rows and otherwise reads once, few, many or a size class.

size: -; J: TRBJ2-7; D: -; V: TRBV28; CDR3: CASSTSGSLSYEQYF; DNA: TGTGCCAGCAGTACGTCAGGTTCCCTCTCCTACGAGCAGTACTTC
size: -; J: TRBJ1-5; D: -; V: TRBV6-5; CDR3: CASSAINQPQHF; DNA: TGTGCCAGCAGTGCAATAAATCAGCCCCAGCATTTT
size: -; J: TRBJ2-2; D: -; V: TRBV25-1; CDR3: CAVLGTGNGELFF; DNA: TGTGCCGTCCTCGGGACTGGGAACGGGGAGCTGTTTTTT
size: few; J: TRBJ1-1; D: -; V: TRBV12-3/TRBV12-4; CDR3: CASSLTANTEAFF; DNA: TGTGCCAGCAGCTTAACAGCGAACACTGAAGCTTTCTTT
size: -; J: TRBJ2-3; D: TRBD2; V: TRBV25-1; CDR3: CASSVVSGRFGTDTQYF; DNA: TGTGCCAGCAGTGTCGTTAGCGGGAGGTTCGGCACAGATACGCAGTATTTT
size: -; J: TRBJ1-4; D: TRBD1; V: TRBV7-3; CDR3: CASSLRGTANEKLFF; DNA: TGTGCCAGCAGCTTACGTGGGACAGCTAATGAAAAACTGTTTTTT
size: -; J: TRBJ2-3; D: TRBD1; V: TRBV6-5; CDR3: CASKTDGTGRDTQYF; DNA: TGTGCCAGCAAAACCGACGGGACAGGGAGAGATACGCAGTATTTT
size: -; J: TRBJ1-2; D: -; V: TRBV27; CDR3: CASSYNDAAPYGYTF; DNA: TGTGCCAGCAGTTATAATGACGCAGCGCCCTATGGCTACACCTTC
size: -; J: TRBJ2-5; D: -; V: TRBV24-1; CDR3: CATSDSGDEETQYF; DNA: TGTGCCACCAGTGATTCAGGGGACGAAGAGACCCAGTACTTC
size: -; J: TRBJ1-1; D: -; V: TRBV30; CDR3: CAWSWGRGSTEAFF; DNA: TGTGCCTGGAGCTGGGGCAGGGGAAGCACTGAAGCTTTCTTT
size: -; J: TRBJ2-1; D: TRBD2; V: TRBV3-1; CDR3: CASSQLAGDRGYEQFF; DNA: TGTGCCAGCAGCCAGCTAGCGGGAGACCGCGGATATGAGCAGTTCTTC
size: -; J: TRBJ2-2; D: -; V: TRBV20-1; CDR3: CSASLGHLTGELFF; DNA: TGCAGTGCTTCCTTGGGACACCTCACCGGGGAGCTGTTTTTT
size: -; J: TRBJ2-5; D: TRBD2; V: TRBV3-1; CDR3: CASSQDRARLAGGQETQYF; DNA: TGTGCCAGCAGCCAAGATAGGGCCCGACTAGCGGGAGGGCAAGAGACCCAGTACTTC
size: -; J: TRBJ2-5; D: -; V: TRBV7-9; CDR3: CASSPIVGRRETQYF; DNA: TGTGCCAGCAGCCCCATAGTGGGGCGGAGAGAGACCCAGTACTTC
size: -; J: TRBJ2-1; D: -; V: TRBV25-1; CDR3: CASSEFRGGSYNEQFF; DNA: TGTGCCAGCAGTGAATTTCGCGGCGGCTCCTACAATGAGCAGTTCTTC
size: -; J: TRBJ1-2; D: -; V: TRBV5-4; CDR3: CASSLSVFSNYGYTF; DNA: TGTGCCAGCAGCTTAAGCGTCTTTAGCAACTATGGCTACACCTTC
size: -; J: TRBJ2-3; D: -; V: TRBV2; CDR3: CASSETGYTDTQYF; DNA: TGTGCCAGCAGTGAAACGGGGTACACAGATACGCAGTATTTT